This entry describes one T cell receptor beta chain. These data are taken from a study of blood T cell repertoires in COVID-19. Study context: The analysed material was cDNA or gDNA that came from T cells, B-cell-depleted T cells, or PBMCs.

Two negative PCRs, clearance, or symptom resolution characterized the recovered Cohort 3 donors. Original data processing: Nucleated cell counts were estimated from reference gene primer amplification. Assay: immunoSEQ multiplex PCR; the TCRdb copy retains only in-frame clones and omits some. Clonal size and the V and J genes are those of that table, whereas D and trimming came from the DNA. The sample carries some 250,000 clones, 86% recorded once. The sequence came from a man aged 18 to 30 who had recovered from COVID-19. The sequencing sample was made of PBMCs or T cells enriched from blood (not recorded which).

In nucleotides, the CDR3 is TGTGCCTGGAGTGTAGGGGTGCCCGGGGAGCTGTTTTTT. Translating it yields CAWSVGVPGELFF. The chain has TRBV30 and TRBJ2-2; the D gene is possibly TRBD1 (5 bases). This CDR3 region has 13 residues. Germline loops: CDR1 GTSNPN, CDR2 SVGIG (reference sequence). Trimming removed 0 bases at V and 6 bases at J, with 8 bases between. Variable domain in full (rest from reference TRBV30 and TRBJ2-2): SQTIHQWPATLVQPVGSPLSLECTVEGTSNPNLYWYRQAAGRGLQLLFYSVGIGQISSEVPQNLSASRPQDRQFILSSKKLLLSDSGFYLCAWSVGVPGELFFGEGSRLTVL.